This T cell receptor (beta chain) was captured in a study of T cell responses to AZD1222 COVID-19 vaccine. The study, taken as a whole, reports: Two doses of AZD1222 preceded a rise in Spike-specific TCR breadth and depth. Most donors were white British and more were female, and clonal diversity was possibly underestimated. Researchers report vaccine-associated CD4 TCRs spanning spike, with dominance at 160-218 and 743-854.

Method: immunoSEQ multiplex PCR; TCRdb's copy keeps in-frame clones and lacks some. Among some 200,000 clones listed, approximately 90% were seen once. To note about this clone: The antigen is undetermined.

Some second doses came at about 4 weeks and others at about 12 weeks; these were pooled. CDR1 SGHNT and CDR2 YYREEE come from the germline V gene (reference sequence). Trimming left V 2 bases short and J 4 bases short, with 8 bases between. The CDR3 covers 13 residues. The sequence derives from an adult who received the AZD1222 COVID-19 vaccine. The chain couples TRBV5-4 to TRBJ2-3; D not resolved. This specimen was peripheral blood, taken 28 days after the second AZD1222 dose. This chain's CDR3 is CASSFGESDTQYF. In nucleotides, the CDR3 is TGTGCCAGCAGCTTCGGCGAGTCAGATACGCAGTATTTT.